Shown below are 16 T cell receptor beta chains from a single sample sequenced in a study of Ad26.COV2.S vaccination and SARS-CoV-2 variants. The sample's treatment: roughly 18 received Ad26.COV2.S at low or high dose, single or two shots; roughly five received placebo; per-sample allocation not given. Collection of samples fell on day 63 after the first vaccine or placebo injection. Only in-frame clones appear in the TCRdb table, and some are missing; sequencing was by immunoSEQ multiplex PCR. The repertoire includes more than 400,000 clones, around 92% of them detected once, and around 1.7% sits in the top ten. This specimen was peripheral blood, taken in a trial of Ad26.COV2.S vaccine versus placebo. Receptors originate from a person aged 18-65 years who received the Ad26.COV2.S COVID-19 vaccine or a placebo.

This clone has only one observation. The V gene is TRBV3-1 (or the pseudogene TRBV3-2), the J gene TRBJ1-1; D uncertain. Between the trimmed V and J ends, which lost 8 bases and 1 base, there was a span of 8 bases. The CDR3 has 12 amino acids. CDR1 and CDR2 from the germline V gene are LGHDT and YNNKEL (reference sequence). For the CDR3, the DNA is TGTGCCAGCGGTGTAGGGAACACTGAAGCTTTCTTT. It translates to CASGVGNTEAFF.

V is TRBV2 and J is TRBJ1-1; D is ambiguous. CDR1 is SNHLY and CDR2 is FYNNEI in the germline V gene. Deletions cut 7 bases from V and 1 base from J, with 10 bases between. The CDR3 is 13 amino acids. The CDR3 nucleotides are TGTGCCAGCACCCTTCATCGGAACACTGAAGCTTTCTTT. This translates into CASTLHRNTEAFF.

J is TRBJ2-1 and V is TRBV24-1, with D perhaps matching TRBD1 (6 bases). The germline V gene has CDR1 KGHDR and CDR2 SFDVKD. The germline V and J ends were trimmed by 6 bases and 3 bases, with 14 bases remaining between them. CDR3 length: 15 residues. CDR3 sequence reads: CATSQGIGNYNEQFF. CDR3 nucleotides: TGTGCCACCAGTCAGGGGATCGGGAACTACAATGAGCAGTTCTTC.

The V and J genes are TRBV7-2 and TRBJ2-3; D gene ambiguous. The CDR3 is made up of 11 amino acids. V was pared by 4 bases and J by 11 bases, with 10 bases between. From germline, CDR1 is SGHTA and CDR2 FQGNSA. For the CDR3, the DNA is TGTGCCAGCAGCTCTAGATCCGGGCAGTATTTT. The encoded protein is CASSSRSGQYF.

J is TRBJ2-7 and V is TRBV24-1; D gene uncertain. The V end was cut by 7 bases, the J end by 0 bases, with 15 bases between. This CDR3 has 15 amino acids. Germline V CDR1 and CDR2: KGHDR, SFDVKD. Written as DNA, the CDR3 is TGTGCCACCAGAACTCCGGGCCATAGCTCCTACGAGCAGTACTTC. This encodes CATRTPGHSSYEQYF.

The chain links TRBV5-4 to TRBJ2-7, with no clear D. The germline gives CDR1 SGHNT, CDR2 YYREEE (reference sequence). Trimming shortened V by 0 bases and J by 0 bases, and 7 bases separated the two germline ends. This CDR3 region has 14 residues. The CDR3 loop is CASSLAQHSYEQYF. For the CDR3, the DNA is TGTGCCAGCAGCTTGGCCCAGCACTCCTACGAGCAGTACTTC.

The J gene is TRBJ2-7, the V gene TRBV24-1, with D hard to call. Germline V gene data show CDR1 as KGHDR and CDR2 as SFDVKD. There are 14 residues in the CDR3. Trimming removed 0 bases from V and 3 bases from J, with 8 bases in between. In DNA form, the CDR3 reads TGTGCCACCAGTGATTTGGACTCCTTCTACGAGCAGTACTTC. Protein: CATSDLDSFYEQYF.

This rearrangement joins TRBV2 to TRBJ2-1; the match to TRBD1 covers 10 bases. This CDR3 contains 16 residues. V trimming: 4 bases; J trimming: 4 bases; junction bases outside the gene matches: 7. Germline loops: CDR1 SNHLY, CDR2 FYNNEI. The CDR3 DNA reads TGTGCCAGCAGTGCTGGACAGGACAGGGGGTACAATGAGCAGTTCTTC. It encodes CASSAGQDRGYNEQFF.

The chain recombines TRBV18 with TRBJ2-7, with D possibly TRBD2 on 6 matching bases. The CDR3 has 15 residues. The ends were cut back, 3 bases at V and 1 base at J, with 13 bases in the middle. The germline V gene has CDR1 KGHSH and CDR2 LQKENI. CDR3 nucleotide sequence: TGTGCCAGCTCACCTTGGCGGGATGATTCCTACGAGCAGTACTTC. As protein: CASSPWRDDSYEQYF. The entire variable domain, with the rest obtained from reference TRBV18 and TRBJ2-7, is as follows: NAGVMQNPRHLVRRRGQEARLRCSPMKGHSHVYWYRQLPEEGLKFMVYLQKENIIDESGMPKERFSAEFPKEGPSILRIQQVVRGDSAAYFCASSPWRDDSYEQYFGPGTRLTVT.

V and J are TRBV28 and TRBJ1-1, with 8 bases fitting TRBD1. There are 14 residues in the CDR3. V trimming: 6 bases; J trimming: 8 bases; junction bases outside the gene matches: 11. Germline V gene data show CDR1 as MDHEN and CDR2 as SYDVKM. The CDR3: CASRPTGDLPEAFF. In DNA, the CDR3 is TGTGCCAGCAGACCGACAGGGGATCTCCCCGAAGCTTTCTTT.

V and J are TRBV6-5 and TRBJ2-3; a weak D match, TRBD1 (5 bases). The CDR3 covers 15 residues. Trimming took off 8 bases at V and 2 bases at J, with 17 bases between the two ends. The germline V gene encodes CDR1 MNHEY and CDR2 SVGAGI. The CDR3 sequence is CASQTYSGSTDTQYF. CDR3 coding DNA: TGTGCCAGCCAAACTTATTCAGGGTCCACAGATACGCAGTATTTT.

V is TRBV6-5 and J is TRBJ1-1; 7 nucleotides align to TRBD1. V shed 2 bases, J shed 5 bases, and the junction held 5 bases outside the gene matches. The germline CDR1 and CDR2 sequences are MNHEY and SVGAGI. This CDR3 is 14 amino acids long. The CDR3 sequence: CASSYTRGSTEAFF. The CDR3 DNA sequence: TGTGCCAGCAGTTACACCAGGGGGTCGACTGAAGCTTTCTTT.

The rearrangement joins TRBV3-1 (or the pseudogene TRBV3-2) to TRBJ2-3; 10 bases line up with TRBD2. In germline, CDR1 is LGHDT, CDR2 YNNKEL (reference sequence). Trimming at V came to 2 bases and at J to 2 bases, leaving 4 bases not matched to a gene. The CDR3 totals 16 residues. The CDR3 protein is CASSQLTSGDTDTQYF. CDR3 bases: TGTGCCAGCAGCCAATTAACTAGCGGGGACACAGATACGCAGTATTTT.

The gene calls are TRBV6-5 and TRBJ1-1; TRBD1 matches 9 bases. Germline CDR1 MNHEY, CDR2 SVGAGI. J gave up 2 bases and V 6 bases, and 4 bases lay outside the gene matches. This CDR3 is built from 14 residues. The CDR3 spells CASRWTGENTEAFF. The CDR3 DNA reads as TGTGCCAGCAGGTGGACAGGGGAAAACACTGAAGCTTTCTTT.

This clone appeared a few times. V is TRBV19 and J is TRBJ2-7; no definite D call. The CDR3 spans 16 residues. The germline CDR1 and CDR2 sequences are LNHDA and SQIVND (reference sequence). The V end was cut by 5 bases, the J end by 0 bases, with 17 bases between. The CDR3 sequence: CASSWGVASVSYEQYF. The CDR3 bases are TGTGCCAGTAGTTGGGGTGTAGCCTCCGTCTCCTACGAGCAGTACTTC.

Written as DNA, the CDR3 is TGTGCCAGCAGCCACCACAGGGACAGGGCCGTCTCACCCCTCCACTTT. Protein sequence: CASSHHRDRAVSPLHF. This chain joins TRBV7-8 and TRBJ1-6; 9 nucleotides agree with TRBD1. CDR3 length equals 16 residues. Germline lookup yields CDR1 SGHVS and CDR2 FQNEAQ. Trimming removed 5 bases from V and 10 bases from J; junction bases left unmatched: 12.